This entry concerns a single T cell receptor beta chain. This PCR relied on a set of 60 Vbeta primers and 13 Jbeta primers. Using immunoSEQ multiplex PCR, the repertoire was profiled, and TCRdb retains in-frame clones only, with some absent. This sample yields about 100,000 clones, of which 65% to 80% are seen a single time; over 5% belongs to the top ten. This sample was included in a study of cytomegalovirus exposure and HLA in healthy donors. This TCR was recovered from a female donor in good health and CMV-seropositive. Sequenced sample: PBMCs.

In nucleotides, the CDR3 is TGCGCCAGCAGCTCCCTTGAGGGAGAGCTAAGGGAGCAGTACTTC. Its protein is CASSSLEGELREQYF. V is TRBV5-1 and J is TRBJ2-7, with D maybe TRBD2 (5 bases). V dropped 3 bases and J dropped 7 bases, with 20 bases sitting between them. This CDR3 has 15 amino acids. In germline, CDR1 is SGHRS, CDR2 YFSETQ. The variable domain in full, completed from reference TRBV5-1 and TRBJ2-7, reads KAGVTQTPRYLIKTRGQQVTLSCSPISGHRSVSWYQQTPGQGLQFLFEYFSETQRNKGNFPGRFSGRQFSNSRSEMNVSTLELGDSALYLCASSSLEGELREQYFGPGTRLTVT.